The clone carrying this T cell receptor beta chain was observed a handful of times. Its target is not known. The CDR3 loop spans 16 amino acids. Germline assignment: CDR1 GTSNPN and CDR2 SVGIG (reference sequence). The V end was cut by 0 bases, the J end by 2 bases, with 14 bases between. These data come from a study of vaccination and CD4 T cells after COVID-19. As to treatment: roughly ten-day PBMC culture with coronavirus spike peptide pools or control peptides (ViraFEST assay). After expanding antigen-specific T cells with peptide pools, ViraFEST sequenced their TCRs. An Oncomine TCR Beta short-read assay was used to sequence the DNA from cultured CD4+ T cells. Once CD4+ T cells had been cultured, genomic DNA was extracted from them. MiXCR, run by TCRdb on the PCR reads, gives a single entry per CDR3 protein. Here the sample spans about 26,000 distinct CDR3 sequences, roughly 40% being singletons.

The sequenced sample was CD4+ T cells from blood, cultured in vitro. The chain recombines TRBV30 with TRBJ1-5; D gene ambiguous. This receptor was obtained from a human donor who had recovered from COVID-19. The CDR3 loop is CAWSVLGNRGNQPQHF. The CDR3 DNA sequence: TGTGCCTGGAGTGTATTGGGGAACAGAGGCAATCAGCCCCAGCATTTT.